Presented here are 32 T cell receptor beta chains from one specimen sequenced in a study of molecular identifiers for immune sequencing clone quantification. TCRdb re-called the PCR reads through MiXCR, storing one row per CDR3 protein. The repertoire has about 640,000 distinct CDR3 sequences, just under 20% of them found once; the top ten carry roughly 0.83%. The sample was naive CD8+ T cells from blood, with Jurkat cell RNA spiked in. Specified subset: FACS-sorted CD8+CD4-CCR7+CD45RA+ naive T cells. These receptors all stem from a human donor in good health. Some libraries in this study had Jurkat cell RNA spiked in.

This clonotype was picked up one time. One end of the junction does not line up with germline, which may come from a read error. The rearrangement links TRBV27 to TRBJ1-4, with D perhaps matching TRBD1 (6 bases). The germline CDR1 and CDR2 sequences are MNHEY and SMNVEV (reference sequence). The CDR3 totals 15 residues. CDR3 in amino acids: CASSLSGGNNEKLLF. The CDR3 DNA follows: TGTGCCAGCAGTTTATCAGGGGGGAATAATGAAAAACTGCTTTTT.

In regard to this clonotype: A read error is possible here, since a much larger clone lies one base away. V and J are TRBV30 and TRBJ2-7; D possibly corresponds to TRBD2 (5 bases). Trimming removed 4 bases from V and 3 bases from J, with 13 bases in between. The V gene's germline CDR1 is GTSNPN and CDR2 SVGIG (reference sequence). This CDR3 is built from 13 residues. The CDR3: CAWTREEVYEQYF. The CDR3 DNA follows: TGTGCCTGGACGCGCGAGGAGGTCTACGAGCAGTACTTC.

For this clonotype: Possible read error: a much larger clone is one base away. The V call is TRBV6-2 or TRBV6-3, the J call TRBJ1-5; unclear D gene. The germline V gene has CDR1 MNHEY and CDR2 SVGEGT. V was clipped by 8 bases and J by 6 bases, with 20 bases between them. The CDR3 has 15 residues. The CDR3 is CASRGTYAGSQPQHF. Here the CDR3 DNA reads TGTGCCAGCCGTGGAACTTACGCGGGAAGTCAGCCCCAGCATTTT.

This chain links TRBV19 with TRBJ1-5; D may be TRBD1 (6 bases). CDR3 length equals 17 residues. Per germline, CDR1 LNHDA and CDR2 SQIVND (reference sequence). The germline V and J ends were trimmed by 5 bases and 0 bases, with 17 bases remaining between them. CDR3 bases: TGTGCCAGTAGTTCCAGTACAGGGACCTATAGCAATCAGCCCCAGCATTTT. It specifies CASSSSTGTYSNQPQHF.

The CDR3 is CASSLPTGPNEQFF. The CDR3 DNA reads as TGTGCCAGCAGTTTACCGACAGGGCCCAATGAGCAGTTCTTC. V is TRBV27 and J is TRBJ2-1, with TRBD1 matching over 7 bases. The CDR3 totals 14 residues. V lost 2 bases, J lost 6 bases, and 4 bases stayed unmatched. The germline CDR1 and CDR2 sequences are MNHEY and SMNVEV (reference sequence).

In its sample, this clonotype was seen many times. The J gene is TRBJ1-6, the V gene TRBV4-3, with a tentative D call TRBD1 (6 bases). V was cut by 0 bases and J by 9 bases, with 15 bases left in between. The CDR3 contains 16 residues. CDR1 is LGHNA, CDR2 YSLEER, per germline. The CDR3 reads CASSQDVQGLGSPLHF. For the CDR3, the DNA is TGCGCCAGCAGCCAAGATGTGCAGGGGCTAGGTTCACCCCTCCACTTT.

The chain is built from TRBV3-1 and TRBJ2-5, with 11 bases lining up with TRBD2. The CDR3 has 19 residues. Looked up from germline, CDR1 is LGHDT and CDR2 is YNNKEL (reference sequence). The V gene end was trimmed by 0 bases and the J gene end by 1 base; junction bases not matched to a gene: 10. The CDR3 sequence: CASSQEGIAGGELQETQYF. The CDR3, as DNA: TGTGCCAGCAGCCAAGAGGGAATAGCGGGGGGGGAACTCCAAGAGACCCAGTACTTC.

This chain joins TRBV9 and TRBJ2-1; D not resolved. V was shortened by 0 bases and J by 6 bases, with 10 bases between the two germline ends. CDR3 length: 14 amino acids. CDR1 and CDR2 (germline): SGDLS, YYNGEE. The CDR3 nucleotides read TGTGCCAGCAGCGTAGGGAACGCCCGCAATGAGCAGTTCTTC. As protein: CASSVGNARNEQFF. The full variable domain, in which reference TRBV9 and TRBJ2-1 provide the parts outside the CDR3, is DSGVTQTPKHLITATGQRVTLRCSPRSGDLSVYWYQQSLDQGLQFLIQYYNGEERAKGNILERFSAQQFPDLHSELNLSSLELGDSALYFCASSVGNARNEQFFGPGTRLTVL.

This clonotype was seen at least ten times. In DNA form, the CDR3 reads TGTGCCAGCAGTTTATCTCAGATGAACACTGAAGCTTTCTTT. Its translation: CASSLSQMNTEAFF. The genes are TRBV28 and TRBJ1-1, with unresolved D. V lost 1 base, J lost 0 bases, and 6 bases lay in between. CDR1 and CDR2 (germline): MDHEN, SYDVKM. This CDR3 contains 14 residues.

This clonotype was detected ten times or more. One junction end does not reproduce the germline sequence, and a read error may be involved. V gene TRBV6-5 combines with J gene TRBJ1-2; TRBD1 aligns across 7 bases. This CDR3 spans 16 amino acids. Per germline, CDR1 MNHEY and CDR2 SVGAGI. This CDR3 is CTSSNLGTAFYYGYTF. The DNA of the CDR3 is TGTACCAGCAGTAACCTAGGGACAGCTTTTTACTACGGCTACACCTTC.

This clonotype was counted at least ten times. The chain couples TRBV7-9 to TRBJ1-1; 10 nucleotides line up with TRBD1. Germline CDR1 reads SEHNR; CDR2 reads FQNEAQ (reference sequence). CDR3 length: 15 residues. J lost 3 bases, V lost 5 bases, and 6 bases had no gene match. The CDR3 protein is CASSEGQGRYTEAFF. The CDR3 nucleotides are TGTGCCAGCAGCGAGGGACAGGGGCGATACACTGAAGCTTTCTTT.

This chain connects TRBV19 to TRBJ2-1, with D unresolved. CDR1 is LNHDA and CDR2 is SQIVND in the germline V gene (reference sequence). The CDR3 has 15 amino acids. V lost 3 bases to trimming and J lost 2 bases, with 11 bases between them. For the CDR3, the DNA is TGTGCCAGTAGTATCGAGACTGACCCCTACAATGAGCAGTTCTTC. This codes for CASSIETDPYNEQFF. Filled out from reference TRBV19 and TRBJ2-1, the complete variable domain reads DGGITQSPKYLFRKEGQNVTLSCEQNLNHDAMYWYRQDPGQGLRLIYYSQIVNDFQKGDIAEGYSVSREKKESFPLTVTSAQKNPTAFYLCASSIETDPYNEQFFGPGTRLTVL.

This clonotype was detected only once. The chain uses TRBV5-1 and TRBJ2-1; 7 bases are shared with TRBD1. The ends lost 4 bases at V and 12 bases at J; junction bases unmatched: 10. There are 13 residues in the CDR3. Germline CDR1 reads SGHRS; CDR2 reads YFSETQ. CDR3 in amino acids: CASSADRVYGQFF. The CDR3 DNA sequence: TGCGCCAGCAGCGCCGACAGGGTATATGGGCAGTTCTTC.

This clonotype was detected only a few times. The chain couples TRBV27 to TRBJ2-1; 11 bases are shared with TRBD1. The CDR3 has 16 residues. CDR1 is MNHEY, CDR2 SMNVEV, per germline (reference sequence). V was pared by 0 bases and J by 8 bases, with 6 bases of the junction left unmatched. The CDR3 reads CASSLSIGTGGDEQFF. The CDR3, as DNA: TGTGCCAGCAGTTTATCGATAGGGACAGGGGGGGATGAGCAGTTCTTC.

For this clonotype: The junction differs from germline at one of its ends, possibly a read error. The chain joins TRBV11-2 to TRBJ1-1; the D is unclear. The CDR3 has 15 amino acids. Per germline, CDR1 SGHAT and CDR2 FQNNGV. The CDR3 sequence: CAGSLGMGRQTGAFF. CDR3 coding DNA: TGTGCCGGCAGCTTAGGTATGGGCAGACAAACTGGAGCTTTCTTT.

This clonotype was counted ten times or more. The chain couples TRBV19 to TRBJ2-7; no clear D. V was clipped by 0 bases and J by 6 bases, with 6 bases between them. Germline V gene data show CDR1 as LNHDA and CDR2 as SQIVND (reference sequence). The length of the CDR3 is 12 residues. CDR3 amino acids: CASSIDAREQYF. CDR3 bases: TGTGCCAGTAGTATAGACGCCCGCGAGCAGTACTTC. The full variable domain, with the rest looked up from reference TRBV19 and TRBJ2-7, is DGGITQSPKYLFRKEGQNVTLSCEQNLNHDAMYWYRQDPGQGLRLIYYSQIVNDFQKGDIAEGYSVSREKKESFPLTVTSAQKNPTAFYLCASSIDAREQYFGPGTRLTVT.

This clonotype has at least ten counts. This chain links TRBV6-2 or TRBV6-3 with TRBJ2-3; weak D call: TRBD1 (6 bases). Germline V gene sequence: CDR1 MNHEY, CDR2 SVGEGT. CDR3 size: 14 residues. V was trimmed by 2 bases and J by 7 bases, leaving 13 bases between them. The CDR3, as DNA: TGTGCCAGCAGTTACGCCACAGGGACGAATACGCAGTATTTT. It codes for CASSYATGTNTQYF.

This clonotype was observed many times. The chain is built from TRBV6-5 and TRBJ2-3; TRBD2 aligns across 12 bases. The CDR3 contains 19 residues. V lost 4 bases, J lost 1 base, and 12 bases stayed unmatched. The germline CDR1 and CDR2 sequences are MNHEY and SVGAGI. CDR3 in amino acids: CASSWFPSGGASGTDTQYF. Here the CDR3 DNA reads TGTGCCAGCAGTTGGTTCCCTAGCGGGGGGGCGAGCGGCACAGATACGCAGTATTTT.

This clonotype has only a few counts. This may be a read error: a much more frequent sequence differs by one nucleotide. This chain connects TRBV10-3 to TRBJ2-7; TRBD2 is a possible D gene (6 bases). The CDR3 runs to 16 residues. Germline values: CDR1 ENHRY, CDR2 SYGVKD. V was shortened by 0 bases and J by 2 bases, with 14 bases between the two germline ends. The CDR3 region has the DNA TGTGCCATCAGTGAGTCGGGAGGACGGACTGCCTACGAGCAGTACTTC. It encodes CAISESGGRTAYEQYF.

The chain employs TRBV28 and TRBJ1-1, with unresolved D. The CDR3 is made up of 13 amino acids. From germline, CDR1 is MDHEN and CDR2 SYDVKM. V lost 6 bases and J lost 10, with 18 bases in between. CDR3 in DNA: TGTGCCAGCAGCACCGGCGCGGAAGGAAGAGCTTTCTTT. Amino acids: CASSTGAEGRAFF. The complete variable domain, with remaining parts taken from reference TRBV28 and TRBJ1-1, reads DVKVTQSSRYLVKRTGEKVFLECVQDMDHENMFWYRQDPGLGLRLIYFSYDVKMKEKGDIPEGYSVSREKKERFSLILESASTNQTSMYLCASSTGAEGRAFFGQGTRLTVV.

A word on this clonotype: A read error may produce the germline difference seen at one junction end. This chain connects TRBV29-1 to TRBJ1-1; weak D call: TRBD1 (6 bases). Germline loops: CDR1 SQVTM, CDR2 ANQGSEA. CDR3 size: 13 residues. The DNA of the CDR3 is TGCAGCGTTGAAAAGGGCGGGGGGGCTGAAGCTTTCTTC. Translated: CSVEKGGGAEAFF.

This clonotype was recorded many times. The V and J genes are TRBV6-6 and TRBJ2-7; 8 positions agree with TRBD2. Germline V gives CDR1 MNHNY, CDR2 SVGAGI (reference sequence). This CDR3 is 13 amino acids long. The CDR3 bases are TGTGCTGAGGGGGGGCTAGCGGGTGGTGAGCAGTACTTC. It codes for CAEGGLAGGEQYF.

The table lists this clonotype with a few counts. The chain carries TRBV20-1 and TRBJ2-7, with 8 positions matching TRBD1. Germline assignment: CDR1 DFQATT and CDR2 SNEGSKA (reference sequence). V shed 5 bases, J shed 2 bases, and the junction held 14 bases outside the gene matches. The CDR3 is made up of 16 amino acids. The CDR3 bases are TGCAGTGCTCCCGGGACAGGAGACTCGAACCCCTACGAGCAGTACTTC. Protein product: CSAPGTGDSNPYEQYF.

This clonotype appeared once. This chain links TRBV7-2 with TRBJ2-7, with D possibly TRBD2 on 5 matching bases. The germline V gene has CDR1 SGHTA and CDR2 FQGNSA. With 3 bases removed from V and 5 bases from J, the gap between germline ends came to 17 bases. The CDR3 contains 15 residues. The CDR3 DNA reads TGTGCCAGCAGCTTCCTTAGCGTGGGGATCCACGAGCAGTACTTC. It translates to CASSFLSVGIHEQYF.

This clonotype appeared a few times. CDR3 sequence (DNA): TGTGCCAGCAGTTTAACGGGTCCAGTCAATCAGCCCCAGCATTTT. Protein product: CASSLTGPVNQPQHF. V usage is TRBV27 and J usage is TRBJ1-5; no reliable D call. V lost 2 bases, J lost 3 bases, and 11 bases lay in between. Germline lookup yields CDR1 MNHEY and CDR2 SMNVEV (reference sequence). The CDR3 has 15 amino acids.

In its sample, this clonotype was seen a few times. The gene calls are TRBV27 and TRBJ2-5, with TRBD1 matching 8 bases. The V gene end was trimmed by 7 bases and the J gene end by 3 bases; junction bases not matched to a gene: 10. The CDR3 totals 15 residues. Germline lookup yields CDR1 MNHEY and CDR2 SMNVEV (reference sequence). The CDR3 nucleotides are TGTGCCAGCAATAAACAGGGGGATTACAAAGAGACCCAGTACTTC. Translated: CASNKQGDYKETQYF.

The gene calls are TRBV19 and TRBJ1-1; D is uncertain. The CDR3 sequence is 18 residues long. Trimming removed 0 bases from V and 0 bases from J, with 17 bases in between. The germline V gene has CDR1 LNHDA and CDR2 SQIVND (reference sequence). The CDR3 DNA follows: TGTGCCAGTAGTATAGAAGGAGTAAGAGGCAGGCTGAACACTGAAGCTTTCTTT. Its protein is CASSIEGVRGRLNTEAFF.

Comment on this clonotype: One base away lies a much larger clone, so this may be a sequencing read error. The CDR3 coding sequence is TGCAGCGTTATAGGGGGCCAACAAGAGACCCAGTGCTTC. Translating gives CSVIGGQQETQCF. The rearrangement uses TRBV29-1 and TRBJ2-5, with 7 bases fitting TRBD1. This CDR3 has 13 amino acids. Germline assignment: CDR1 SQVTM and CDR2 ANQGSEA.

The chain couples TRBV9 to TRBJ2-3, with TRBD1 identical over 9 bases. With 3 bases clipped from V and 2 bases from J, the junction kept 7 bases outside the gene matches. CDR1 and CDR2 (germline): SGDLS, YYNGEE. The CDR3 is made up of 16 amino acids. CDR3 coding DNA: TGTGCCAGCAGCGCACGGACAGGGGAGTACACAGATACGCAGTATTTT. It specifies CASSARTGEYTDTQYF. The full variable domain, in which reference TRBV9 and TRBJ2-3 provide the parts outside the CDR3, is DSGVTQTPKHLITATGQRVTLRCSPRSGDLSVYWYQQSLDQGLQFLIQYYNGEERAKGNILERFSAQQFPDLHSELNLSSLELGDSALYFCASSARTGEYTDTQYFGPGTRLTVL.

There are many counts of this clonotype. The rearrangement links TRBV3-1 to TRBJ1-1; D possibly corresponds to TRBD1 (5 bases). The germline gives CDR1 LGHDT, CDR2 YNNKEL (reference sequence). With 8 bases removed from V and 4 bases from J, the gap between germline ends came to 17 bases. The CDR3 length is 14 residues. As DNA, the CDR3 is TGTGCCAGCGAAAAGGCAGGGTCGGGCACTGAAGCTTTCTTT. This encodes CASEKAGSGTEAFF.

This clonotype was seen at least ten times. The rearrangement joins TRBV6-6 to TRBJ2-7; D unresolved. Germline CDR1 MNHNY, CDR2 SVGAGI (reference sequence). V was cut by 0 bases and J by 4 bases, with 10 bases left in between. The CDR3 length is 14 residues. CDR3 nucleotide sequence: TGTGCCAGCAGTTACTCGTCGTGGGGTTACGAGCAGTACTTC. The encoded protein is CASSYSSWGYEQYF.

The chain links TRBV7-9 to TRBJ1-3; D may be TRBD1 (5 bases). V was pared by 4 bases and J by 2 bases, with 12 bases between. This CDR3 has 15 amino acids. Germline CDR1 SEHNR, CDR2 FQNEAQ (reference sequence). As DNA, the CDR3 is TGTGCCAGCAGCTATAGCGGGGCTGCTGGAAACACCATATATTTT. Protein: CASSYSGAAGNTIYF. The complete variable domain, with remaining parts taken from reference TRBV7-9 and TRBJ1-3, reads DTGVSQNPRHKITKRGQNVTFRCDPISEHNRLYWYRQTLGQGPEFLTYFQNEAQLEKSRLLSDRFSAERPKGSFSTLEIQRTEQGDSAMYLCASSYSGAAGNTIYFGEGSWLTVV.